These T cell receptor beta chains were read from a single sample in a study of CD4 T cells in relation to SARS-CoV-2 and coronaviruses. These receptors' targets are unknown. The assay was immunoSEQ multiplex PCR, and TCRdb's table has in-frame clones only and misses some. The sample carries 30,000 to 45,000 clones, roughly four fifths recorded once. The sequencing sample was made of naive CD4+ T cells from PBMCs, cultured in vitro. These receptors were collected from an adult with COVID-19. The CDR3 runs from the conserved cysteine through the conserved F or W. A D gene is named only where the DNA matches it firmly. Size is stated for part of the rows, as once, few or many counts, or as a class when the clone is expanded.

CDR3 DNA	CDR3 protein	V gene	J gene	D gene	clone size
TGCGCCAGCAGCCAAACAGGGGGCAGGGCAGATACGCAGTATTTT	CASSQTGGRADTQYF	TRBV4-1	TRBJ2-3	TRBD1	.
TGTGCCAGCAGCAGGGAAAGGCGCACCCACTTGCGATCTTTCTTT	CASSRERRTHLRSFF	TRBV21-1	TRBJ1-1	.	few
TGTGCCAGCAGCGACGTCGGACTTGACACAGATACGCAGTATTTT	CASSDVGLDTDTQYF	TRBV6-5	TRBJ2-3	.	.
TGTGCCAGCAGCGTGATAGCGCAAAGCACAGATACGCAGTATTTT	CASSVIAQSTDTQYF	TRBV9	TRBJ2-3	.	.
TGTGCCAGCAGCTCTGAATGGACAGGGTCTAATGAAAAACTGTTTTTT	CASSSEWTGSNEKLFF	TRBV7-9	TRBJ1-4	TRBD1	.
TGTGCCAGCAGCTTGGGAGTTGCAGCTAGGGTCTATGGCTACACCTTC	CASSLGVAARVYGYTF	TRBV5-8	TRBJ1-2	.	.
TGTGCCAGCAGCTTAGGGACAGGGTTGAACACTGAAGCTTTCTTT	CASSLGTGLNTEAFF	TRBV11-1	TRBJ1-1	TRBD1	.
TGCGCCAGCAGCCACCCCAGCAGGGGCCGCTACGAGCAGTACTTC	CASSHPSRGRYEQYF	TRBV4-1	TRBJ2-7	.	.
TGTGGAGCTCGGGGACAGGGGGCAACCTATAATTCACCCCTCCACTTT	CGARGQGATYNSPLHF	TRBV27	TRBJ1-6	TRBD1	.
TGTGCCAGCAGCCCTCCTCCAACCTACGAGCAGTACTTC	CASSPPPTYEQYF	TRBV28	TRBJ2-7	.	.
TGTGCCAGCAGCTGGGGACAGGGGGTTGTCTATGGCTACACCTTC	CASSWGQGVVYGYTF	TRBV5-6	TRBJ1-2	TRBD1	.
TGTGCCAGCTCACCGGGGCGGGAGTGGAAGATCACAGATACGCAGTATTTT	CASSPGREWKITDTQYF	TRBV18	TRBJ2-3	TRBD2	.
TGTGCCATCAGTGAGTTTGACAGGGGCAATGAGCAGTTCTTC	CAISEFDRGNEQFF	TRBV10-3	TRBJ2-1	TRBD1	.
TGTGCCAGCAGCAAAAACCCTGTCTACGAGCAGTACTTC	CASSKNPVYEQYF	TRBV7-2	TRBJ2-7	.	.
TGTGCCAGCAGTGAAACTCAGGGGTTTCTACGAGAGGGCAATCAGCCCCAGCATTTT	CASSETQGFLREGNQPQHF	TRBV6-1	TRBJ1-5	.	few
TGTGCCAGCAGCTCTAGCGGGAGATGGGAGACCCAGTACTTC	CASSSSGRWETQYF	TRBV5-4	TRBJ2-5	TRBD2	.
TGTGCCAGCAGCTTAGGGGTAGCGGGAGTGAGGGCAGATACGCAGTATTTT	CASSLGVAGVRADTQYF	TRBV7-2	TRBJ2-3	TRBD2	.
TGCGCCAGCAGTCACCTTAAACGATCCAGCTCCTATAATTCACCCCTCCACTTT	CASSHLKRSSSYNSPLHF	TRBV23-1	TRBJ1-6	.	.
TGTGCCAGCAGCTCCAGTCACCCGAGCTTGGTAGAGACCCAGTACTTC	CASSSSHPSLVETQYF	TRBV7-2	TRBJ2-5	.	.
TGTGCCAGCAGTTCCGATGTCACCGATACTGAAGCTTTCTTT	CASSSDVTDTEAFF	TRBV6-2/TRBV6-3	TRBJ1-1	.	once
TGTGCCAGCAGCTTAGAACCAGGAGAGACCCAGTACTTC	CASSLEPGETQYF	TRBV7-9	TRBJ2-5	.	.
TGTGCCAGCAGTTGGGGGGGGGCTGACACTGAAGCTTTCTTT	CASSWGGADTEAFF	TRBV28	TRBJ1-1	.	.
TGTGCCAGCAGCCAAGGTTATAGCGGGAGAACCTACAATGAGCAGTTCTTC	CASSQGYSGRTYNEQFF	TRBV14	TRBJ2-1	TRBD2	.
TGTGCCAGCAGTTCCAGTGGCCTCTACGAGCAGTACTTC	CASSSSGLYEQYF	TRBV28	TRBJ2-7	.	.
TGTGCCAGCAGTGGGACTCAATACAATGAGCAGTTCTTC	CASSGTQYNEQFF	TRBV12-3/TRBV12-4	TRBJ2-1	.	.
TGTGCCAGCAGCTTAGGGACAGCCTTGGGGTCCTACGAGCAGTACTTC	CASSLGTALGSYEQYF	TRBV7-2	TRBJ2-7	.	.
TGTGCCAGCGGAGGGCGTATAATCCGAACCGGGGAGCTGTTTTTT	CASGGRIIRTGELFF	TRBV19	TRBJ2-2	.	.
TGTGCCAGCAGTTACTTCGATGGGGCGCGAACTGAAGCTTTCTTT	CASSYFDGARTEAFF	TRBV6-5	TRBJ1-1	.	.
TGTGCCAGCAGCCTGACTAGCGGGAGATCCCATGAGCAGTTCTTC	CASSLTSGRSHEQFF	TRBV7-3	TRBJ2-1	TRBD2	.
TGTGCCAGCAGTGTCACAGGGGGCTTAGCTCAGCCCCAGCATTTT	CASSVTGGLAQPQHF	TRBV6-4	TRBJ1-5	TRBD1	.
TGTGCCAGCAGCCAGGGAGGAGGGGGCAGTTTCTACGAGCAGTACTTC	CASSQGGGGSFYEQYF	TRBV4-2	TRBJ2-7	.	.
TGTGCCACCACAAGTTACGGGGGTTCCTACGAGCAGTACTTC	CATTSYGGSYEQYF	TRBV28	TRBJ2-7	.	.
TGTGCCAGCAGCCCCCGGGGTAGTAATGAAAAACTGTTTTTT	CASSPRGSNEKLFF	TRBV6-5	TRBJ1-4	.	.
TGCGCCAGCAGCGCGGACAGCTCGAATGAAAAACTGTTTTTT	CASSADSSNEKLFF	TRBV5-1	TRBJ1-4	.	.